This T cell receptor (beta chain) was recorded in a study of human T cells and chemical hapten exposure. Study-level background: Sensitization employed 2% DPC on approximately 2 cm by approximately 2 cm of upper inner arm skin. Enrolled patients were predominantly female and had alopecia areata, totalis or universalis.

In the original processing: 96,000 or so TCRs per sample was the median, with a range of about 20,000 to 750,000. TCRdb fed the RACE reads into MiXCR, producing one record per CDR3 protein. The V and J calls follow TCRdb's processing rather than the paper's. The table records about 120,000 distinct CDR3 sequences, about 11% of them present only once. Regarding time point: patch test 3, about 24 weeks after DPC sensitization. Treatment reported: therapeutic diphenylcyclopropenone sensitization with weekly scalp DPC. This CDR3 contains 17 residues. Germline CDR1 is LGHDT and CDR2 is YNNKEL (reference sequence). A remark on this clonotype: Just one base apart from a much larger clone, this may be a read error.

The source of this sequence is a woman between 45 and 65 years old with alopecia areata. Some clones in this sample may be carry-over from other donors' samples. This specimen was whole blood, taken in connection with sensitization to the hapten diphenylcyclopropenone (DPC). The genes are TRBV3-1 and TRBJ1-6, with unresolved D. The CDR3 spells CASSQDGGELYNSPLNF. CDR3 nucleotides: TGTGCCAGCAGCCAAGATGGTGGAGAGCTGTATAATTCACCCCTCAACTTT.